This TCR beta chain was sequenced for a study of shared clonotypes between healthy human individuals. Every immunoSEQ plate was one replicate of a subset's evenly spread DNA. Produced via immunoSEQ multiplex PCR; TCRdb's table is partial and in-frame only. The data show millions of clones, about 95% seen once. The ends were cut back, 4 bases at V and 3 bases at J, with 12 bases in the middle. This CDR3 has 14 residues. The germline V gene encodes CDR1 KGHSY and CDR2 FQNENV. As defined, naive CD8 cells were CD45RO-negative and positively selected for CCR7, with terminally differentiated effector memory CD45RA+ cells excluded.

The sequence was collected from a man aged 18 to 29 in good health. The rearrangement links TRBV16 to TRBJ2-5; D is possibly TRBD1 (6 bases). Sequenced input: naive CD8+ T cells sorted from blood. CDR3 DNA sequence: TGTGCCAGCAGCCTGTCCGGGACAAAAGAGACCCAGTACTTC. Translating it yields CASSLSGTKETQYF. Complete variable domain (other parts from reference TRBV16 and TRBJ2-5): GEEVAQTPKHLVRGEGQKAKLYCAPIKGHSYVFWYQQVLKNEFKFLISFQNENVFDETGMPKERFSAKCLPNSPCSLEIQATKLEDSAVYFCASSLSGTKETQYFGPGTRLLVL.